Sequencing of this TCR beta chain was carried out in a study of identical twins. TCRdb re-derived calls from the 5' RACE reads in MiXCR, one entry per CDR3 protein. The table shows about 790,000 distinct CDR3 sequences, with around a sixth occurring only once. Regarding the study as a whole: Abundant beta clonotypes from cord blood bore fewer insertions; memory repertoires lacked this pattern. Within twin pairs, the out-of-frame alpha sequences they shared showed excess low generation probability.

The germline V and J ends were trimmed by 3 bases and 7 bases, with 9 bases remaining between them. The germline V gene has CDR1 DFQATT and CDR2 SNEGSKA (reference sequence). This CDR3 spans 12 amino acids. Worth noting for this clonotype: The antigen remains undetermined.

These data also featured in a second study, about T cells expressing NK-cell markers. From that report: The study found dominant NKG2C+ clonotypes at about 1.0-7.0% of CD8+ T cells in five or six donors.

This clonotype was obtained from a woman under 30 in good health. Sequencing used PBMCs. The V and J genes are TRBV20-1 and TRBJ2-2; tentatively, D is TRBD1 (5 bases). CDR3 sequence (DNA): TGCAGTGCTAGCAGGGAAGGCGGGGAGCTGTTTTTT. Amino acids: CSASREGGELFF.